This is a list of T cell receptor beta chains from one sample in a study of OX40 agonist ivuxolimab in advanced cancers. The table came from immunoSEQ multiplex PCR; TCRdb's copy has only in-frame clones and leaves some out. The sample carries roughly 9,900 clones, roughly 70% recorded once. The input for sequencing was CD4+ or CD8+ T cells sorted from blood, taken in a trial of the OX40 agonist ivuxolimab. The receptor source for this set is an adult with an advanced solid tumor such as melanoma, head and neck, liver or kidney cancer. The CDR3 runs from the conserved cysteine through the conserved F or W. A D gene is named only where the DNA matches it firmly. Size is stated for part of the rows, as once, few or many counts, or as a class when the clone is expanded.

j_call v_call d_call clone_size cdr3_aa cdr3_nt
TRBJ1-5 TRBV6-5 - few CASSWAQGQPQHF TGTGCCAGCAGTTGGGCACAAGGCCAGCCCCAGCATTTT
TRBJ1-5 TRBV5-6 - medium-sized CASSVQTEYSNQPQHF TGTGCCAGCAGCGTACAGACAGAGTATAGCAATCAGCCCCAGCATTTT
TRBJ1-5 TRBV5-4 - - CASSLGGTFQPQHF TGTGCCAGCAGCTTAGGAGGGACATTTCAGCCCCAGCATTTT
TRBJ2-7 TRBV9 - - CASSVGQGGYEQYF TGTGCCAGCAGCGTGGGCCAGGGAGGCTACGAGCAGTACTTC
TRBJ1-5 TRBV9 - - CASSVDDSHNQPQHF TGTGCCAGCAGCGTAGATGACAGCCACAATCAGCCCCAGCATTTT
TRBJ2-1 TRBV4-1 TRBD2 - CASSQAQLAGGLGEQFF TGCGCCAGCAGCCAAGCCCAACTAGCGGGGGGCCTCGGTGAGCAGTTCTTC
TRBJ2-7 TRBV27 TRBD2 - CASSLSGPGGEQYF TGTGCCAGCAGTTTATCGGGGCCGGGGGGAGAGCAGTACTTC
TRBJ2-1 TRBV4-1 TRBD2 few CASSRAGVLNEQFF TGCGCCAGCAGCCGAGCGGGAGTACTCAATGAGCAGTTCTTC
TRBJ2-2 TRBV11-2 TRBD2 - CASSFSGTNTGELFF TGTGCCAGCAGCTTTAGCGGGACGAACACCGGGGAGCTGTTTTTT